These 32 T cell receptor beta chains were all obtained from the same sample, sequenced in a study of shared clonotypes between healthy human individuals. The data were produced by immunoSEQ multiplex PCR, yet TCRdb's version contains in-frame clones alone and is incomplete. The sample has some 480,000 clones, around three quarters seen once. The sample consisted of PBMCs. The source is a woman between 40 and 50 years old in good health. Some clones in this sample may be carry-over from other donors' samples.

The V call is TRBV2, the J call TRBJ1-4, with no clear D. This CDR3 is 13 amino acids long. Looked up from germline, CDR1 is SNHLY and CDR2 is FYNNEI. V was shortened by 6 bases and J by 1 base, with 6 bases between the two germline ends. The CDR3 sequence is CASSLGTNEKLFF. The CDR3 DNA reads as TGTGCCAGCAGCCTGGGAACTAATGAAAAACTGTTTTTT. The full variable domain, in which reference TRBV2 and TRBJ1-4 provide the parts outside the CDR3, is EPEVTQTPSHQVTQMGQEVILRCVPISNHLYFYWYRQILGQKVEFLVSFYNNEISEKSEIFDDQFSVERPDGSNFTLKIRSTKLEDSAMYFCASSLGTNEKLFFGSGTQLSVL.

This clone has a handful of counts. The rearrangement uses TRBV11-3 and TRBJ2-6, with 7 bases matching TRBD2. CDR3 length: 16 amino acids. The germline CDR1 and CDR2 sequences are SGHNT and YENEEA. Losses at the gene ends were 5 bases for V and 2 bases for J; bases not matched to a gene: 6. Written as DNA, the CDR3 is TGTGCCAGCAGCCCTAGGGGAGGGACTGGGGCCAACGTCCTGACTTTC. Protein: CASSPRGGTGANVLTF. Using reference TRBV11-3 and TRBJ2-6 for the parts outside the CDR3, the full variable domain is EAGVVQSPRYKIIEKKQPVAFWCNPISGHNTLYWYLQNLGQGPELLIRYENEEAVDDSQLPKDRFSAERLKGVDSTLKIQPAELGDSAVYLCASSPRGGTGANVLTFGAGSRLTVL.

The V and J genes are TRBV6-5 and TRBJ1-4; D is perhaps TRBD1 (6 bases). CDR1 and CDR2 from the germline V gene are MNHEY and SVGAGI. Trimming cost V 0 bases and J 7 bases, with 12 bases left between them. The CDR3 spans 15 residues. CDR3 sequence: CASSYSKAGAEKLFF. CDR3 nucleotide sequence: TGTGCCAGCAGTTACTCCAAGGCAGGGGCTGAAAAACTGTTTTTT.

The chain joins TRBV2 to TRBJ2-2; a weak D match, TRBD2 (5 bases). The V end was cut by 4 bases, the J end by 4 bases, with 10 bases between. This CDR3 has 14 residues. The germline V gene has CDR1 SNHLY and CDR2 FYNNEI. The CDR3 sequence: CASSASGGTGELFF. CDR3 bases: TGTGCCAGCAGTGCCAGCGGTGGCACCGGGGAGCTGTTTTTT.

The rearrangement uses TRBV5-1 and TRBJ1-1; 7 bases agree with TRBD1. The CDR3 runs 15 residues. CDR1 SGHRS and CDR2 YFSETQ come from the germline V gene. V shed 6 bases, J shed 1 base, and the junction held 9 bases outside the gene matches. CDR3 nucleotide sequence: TGCGCCAGCACCCTGACAGGGTTGGCGAACACTGAAGCTTTCTTT. Its protein is CASTLTGLANTEAFF. The whole variable domain, remainder taken from reference TRBV5-1 and TRBJ1-1, is KAGVTQTPRYLIKTRGQQVTLSCSPISGHRSVSWYQQTPGQGLQFLFEYFSETQRNKGNFPGRFSGRQFSNSRSEMNVSTLELGDSALYLCASTLTGLANTEAFFGQGTRLTVV.

The V gene is TRBV11-2, the J gene TRBJ2-5, with TRBD2 matching over 8 bases. CDR1 and CDR2 (germline): SGHAT, FQNNGV. With 6 bases clipped from V and 1 base from J, the junction kept 7 bases outside the gene matches. There are 15 residues in the CDR3. In DNA form, the CDR3 reads TGTGCCAGCAGGCCGGGACTAGGGCGCCAAGAGACCCAGTACTTC. It codes for CASRPGLGRQETQYF.

This clone showed up many times. This sample also contains other DNA sequences that code for the same CDR3. The chain combines TRBV7-2 with TRBJ1-1, with 8 bases identical to TRBD1. The CDR3 consists of 15 residues. CDR1 and CDR2 (germline): SGHTA, FQGNSA. With V trimmed by 1 base and J by 1 base, 2 bases remained unmatched. CDR3 DNA: TGTGCCAGCAGCTTAGGGGACAGGAGGAACACTGAAGCTTTCTTT. This gives the protein CASSLGDRRNTEAFF.

This chain links TRBV28 with TRBJ1-2; no clear D gene. In germline, CDR1 is MDHEN, CDR2 SYDVKM. Trimming stripped 1 base from V and 8 bases from J, with 14 bases between. This CDR3 region has 14 residues. The CDR3 here is CASSLFRTVEGYTF. CDR3 nucleotides: TGTGCCAGCAGTTTATTTCGAACAGTGGAAGGCTACACCTTC.

V usage is TRBV9 and J usage is TRBJ2-5; possibly TRBD2 for D (6 bases). The germline V and J ends were trimmed by 3 bases and 3 bases, with 18 bases remaining between them. The V gene's germline CDR1 is SGDLS and CDR2 YYNGEE. The CDR3 extends over 16 amino acids. The CDR3 bases are TGTGCCAGCAGCGGAAGTGGGGGGACGGCCAAAGAGACCCAGTACTTC. It translates to CASSGSGGTAKETQYF.

The chain carries TRBV15 and TRBJ1-5; 9 nucleotides line up with TRBD1. The CDR3 runs to 14 residues. The trim removed 3 bases at V and 5 bases at J, leaving 2 bases unmatched. Looked up from germline, CDR1 is LNHNV and CDR2 is YYDKDF (reference sequence). The CDR3 DNA reads TGTGCCACCAGCAGGACAGGGGGGGATCAGCCCCAGCATTTT. Its translation is CATSRTGGDQPQHF.

The chain recombines TRBV10-3 with TRBJ1-1; D call uncertain. Between the trimmed V and J ends, which lost 6 bases and 6 bases, there was a span of 11 bases. This CDR3 region has 12 residues. Germline V lookup: CDR1 ENHRY, CDR2 SYGVKD. CDR3 nucleotide sequence: TGTGCCATCAGACCGGCGGGCGCTGAAGCTTTCTTT. It is translated as CAIRPAGAEAFF.

V is TRBV5-6 and J is TRBJ2-2, with a weak D call TRBD1 (6 bases). Germline V gene data show CDR1 as SGHDT and CDR2 as YYEEEE. V was cut by 0 bases and J by 3 bases, with 15 bases left in between. The CDR3 has 17 residues. As DNA, the CDR3 is TGTGCCAGCAGCTTGGAGCACGGGACACTGTACACCGGGGAGCTGTTTTTT. As protein: CASSLEHGTLYTGELFF.

This clone was counted many times. The chain links TRBV10-3 to TRBJ2-5; 8 positions agree with TRBD2. The ends lost 4 bases at V and 7 bases at J; junction bases unmatched: 11. This CDR3 contains 15 residues. The germline CDR1 and CDR2 sequences are ENHRY and SYGVKD. CDR3 sequence: CAISGAGDALGTQYF. CDR3 sequence (DNA): TGTGCCATCAGTGGAGCGGGAGATGCCCTTGGGACCCAGTACTTC.

The chain links TRBV20-1 to TRBJ2-1; unclear D gene. CDR3 length: 11 amino acids. The germline CDR1 and CDR2 sequences are DFQATT and SNEGSKA (reference sequence). CDR3 DNA: TGCAGGGCCGGAATATACAATGAGCAGTTCTTC. Amino acids: CRAGIYNEQFF.

This rearrangement joins TRBV6-4 to TRBJ2-6; 7 bases fit TRBD1. The germline V gene has CDR1 MRHNA and CDR2 SNTAGT. Unmatched junction bases numbered 5, after V lost 6 bases and J lost 0 bases. The CDR3 is made up of 16 amino acids. CDR3 DNA sequence: TGTGCCAGCAGCCGGGACAGCCTCTCTGGGGCCAACGTCCTGACTTTC. Protein: CASSRDSLSGANVLTF.

Only one count was recorded for this clone. The chain carries TRBV6-4 and TRBJ2-1; tentative D call: TRBD2 (6 bases). This CDR3 has 15 residues. Trimming removed 8 bases from V and 4 bases from J, with 18 bases in between. The germline V gene has CDR1 MRHNA and CDR2 SNTAGT. The CDR3 nucleotides read TGTGCCAGCCGTCAGACTCCGACTAGTTACAATGAGCAGTTCTTC. Translated, it gives CASRQTPTSYNEQFF.

This clone was seen a few times. This rearrangement joins TRBV28 to TRBJ2-7; 9 nucleotides align to TRBD1. The V gene's germline CDR1 is MDHEN and CDR2 SYDVKM. CDR3 length equals 16 residues. The V gene end was trimmed by 2 bases and the J gene end by 4 bases; junction bases not matched to a gene: 9. CDR3 in amino acids: CASSLGRGQGIYEQYF. DNA for the CDR3: TGTGCCAGCAGTTTAGGAAGGGGACAGGGTATTTACGAGCAGTACTTC.

This chain uses TRBV9 with TRBJ2-6; D not resolved. CDR1 and CDR2 (germline): SGDLS, YYNGEE. This CDR3 contains 13 residues. The ends were cut back, 3 bases at V and 4 bases at J, with 5 bases in the middle. The CDR3 is CASSGSGANVLTF. The CDR3 region has the DNA TGTGCCAGCAGCGGATCCGGGGCCAACGTCCTGACTTTC. The full variable domain, in which reference TRBV9 and TRBJ2-6 provide the parts outside the CDR3, is DSGVTQTPKHLITATGQRVTLRCSPRSGDLSVYWYQQSLDQGLQFLIQYYNGEERAKGNILERFSAQQFPDLHSELNLSSLELGDSALYFCASSGSGANVLTFGAGSRLTVL.

This clone was counted a single time. The chain carries TRBV30 and TRBJ1-2, with 7 bases fitting TRBD1. Unmatched junction bases numbered 5, after V lost 4 bases and J lost 0 bases. Per the germline V gene, CDR1 is GTSNPN and CDR2 is SVGIG (reference sequence). The CDR3 has 14 amino acids. The CDR3 spells CAWKGAGANYGYTF. CDR3 nucleotide sequence: TGTGCCTGGAAGGGGGCCGGAGCTAACTATGGCTACACCTTC. Full variable domain (remainder filled in from reference TRBV30 and TRBJ1-2): SQTIHQWPATLVQPVGSPLSLECTVEGTSNPNLYWYRQAAGRGLQLLFYSVGIGQISSEVPQNLSASRPQDRQFILSSKKLLLSDSGFYLCAWKGAGANYGYTFGSGTRLTVV.

As to this clone: A read error may produce the germline difference seen at one junction end. The chain recombines TRBV2 with TRBJ1-3; D gene ambiguous. The CDR3 extends over 13 amino acids. The germline CDR1 and CDR2 sequences are SNHLY and FYNNEI. Written as DNA, the CDR3 is TGTGCCAGCACCCGGGAGGATGGAAGCACCATATATTTT. This sequence encodes CASTREDGSTIYF. The whole variable domain, filled in from reference TRBV2 and TRBJ1-3, reads EPEVTQTPSHQVTQMGQEVILRCVPISNHLYFYWYRQILGQKVEFLVSFYNNEISEKSEIFDDQFSVERPDGSNFTLKIRSTKLEDSAMYFCASTREDGSTIYFGEGSWLTVV.

The CDR3 here is CATYPRDSTYNEQFF. Here the CDR3 DNA reads TGTGCCACCTACCCACGAGACAGTACCTACAATGAGCAGTTCTTC. The V and J genes are TRBV5-6 and TRBJ2-1, with a weak D call TRBD1 (5 bases). CDR3 length: 15 amino acids. Germline V gene sequence: CDR1 SGHDT, CDR2 YYEEEE. Deletions cut 9 bases from V and 2 bases from J, with 18 bases between.

A word on this clone: A read error likely explains this, since a far larger clone differs by one base. The gene calls are TRBV29-1 and TRBJ1-1; the D gene is possibly TRBD1 (6 bases). The CDR3 runs to 13 residues. From germline, CDR1 is SQVTM and CDR2 ANQGSEA. The germline V and J ends were trimmed by 7 bases and 8 bases, with 20 bases remaining between them. DNA of the CDR3: TGCAGCGCTAACGAACAGGGAGTCGGCGAAGCTTTCTTT. This sequence encodes CSANEQGVGEAFF.

To note about this clone: Different DNA sequences within this sample yield the same CDR3. V usage is TRBV7-2 and J usage is TRBJ2-5, with 12 nucleotides matching TRBD2. V dropped 6 bases and J dropped 4; count of bases not matched to a gene: 3. The CDR3 sequence is 14 residues long. Germline V gene sequence: CDR1 SGHTA, CDR2 FQGNSA. CDR3 amino acids: CASRPGLAGETQYF. CDR3 DNA: TGTGCCAGCAGACCGGGACTAGCGGGAGAGACCCAGTACTTC.

The rearrangement uses TRBV7-3 and TRBJ2-1, with 7 nucleotides matching TRBD2. The V and J ends lost 5 bases and 0 bases, in that order; junction bases with no gene match: 7. The CDR3 has 16 residues. From germline, CDR1 is SGHTA and CDR2 FQGTGA. This chain's CDR3 is CASSPKRDSSYNEQFF. DNA of the CDR3: TGTGCCAGCAGCCCCAAGCGGGATAGCTCCTACAATGAGCAGTTCTTC. The full variable domain, in which reference TRBV7-3 and TRBJ2-1 provide the parts outside the CDR3, is GAGVSQTPSNKVTEKGKYVELRCDPISGHTALYWYRQSLGQGPEFLIYFQGTGAADDSGLPNDRFFAVRPEGSVSTLKIQRTERGDSAVYLCASSPKRDSSYNEQFFGPGTRLTVL.

The chain links TRBV28 to TRBJ2-5; D tentatively fits TRBD1 or TRBD2 (7 bases each). There are 15 residues in the CDR3. The V gene's germline CDR1 is MDHEN and CDR2 SYDVKM. Between the trimmed V and J ends, which lost 4 bases and 4 bases, there was a span of 16 bases. CDR3 sequence reads: CASSSPGGGLETQYF. The CDR3 DNA sequence: TGTGCCAGCAGTTCACCAGGGGGAGGGTTAGAGACCCAGTACTTC.

The gene calls are TRBV7-7 and TRBJ2-5; D possibly matches TRBD1 or TRBD2 (6 bases each). This CDR3 has 15 residues. The germline CDR1 and CDR2 sequences are SSHAT and FNYEAQ (reference sequence). The CDR3: CASGQLGGSQETQYF. The CDR3 region has the DNA TGTGCTAGCGGCCAGTTAGGGGGATCTCAAGAGACCCAGTACTTC.

The chain joins TRBV5-1 to TRBJ1-2; no clear D gene. Germline values: CDR1 SGHRS, CDR2 YFSETQ. V shed 4 bases and J shed 0 bases, with 13 bases lying between them. The CDR3 is 15 residues long. The CDR3 region is CASSDGDGTNYGYTF. CDR3 in DNA: TGCGCCAGCAGCGACGGAGACGGAACTAACTATGGCTACACCTTC.

This chain links TRBV28 with TRBJ1-4; 8 nucleotides match TRBD1. The CDR3 consists of 14 residues. The V gene's germline CDR1 is MDHEN and CDR2 SYDVKM. V dropped 7 bases and J dropped 7; count of bases not matched to a gene: 8. The CDR3 here is CASTRTGSSEKLFF. CDR3 DNA: TGTGCCAGCACACGGACAGGGTCGAGTGAAAAACTGTTTTTT.

The chain couples TRBV10-3 to TRBJ1-3; the D gene is possibly TRBD1 (5 bases). V lost 6 bases, J lost 1 base, and 10 bases lay in between. CDR1 ENHRY and CDR2 SYGVKD come from the germline V gene. The CDR3 consists of 14 residues. The CDR3 bases are TGTGCCATCAGCAACGACAGATCTGGAAACACCATATATTTT. As protein: CAISNDRSGNTIYF.

The genes are TRBV27 and TRBJ2-1; 12 nucleotides agree with TRBD2. Germline trimming cut 3 bases from V and 9 bases from J; bases unmatched to any gene: 9. Germline assignment: CDR1 MNHEY and CDR2 SMNVEV (reference sequence). This CDR3 has 16 amino acids. The CDR3 coding sequence is TGTGCCAGCAGTTTCCACCGACTAGCGGGAGTTAGTGAGCAGTTCTTC. Translated: CASSFHRLAGVSEQFF.

In regard to this clone: Within the sample, other DNA sequences also encode this same CDR3. The DNA of the CDR3 is TGCGCCAGCAGCTTAGGGACAGGCCAAGAGACCCAGTACTTC. Its translation is CASSLGTGQETQYF. V gene TRBV5-1 combines with J gene TRBJ2-5, with 8 bases lining up with TRBD1. The CDR3 loop spans 14 amino acids. The germline gives CDR1 SGHRS, CDR2 YFSETQ. J was trimmed by 1 base and V by 2 bases; bases with no gene match: 1.

V gene TRBV7-9 combines with J gene TRBJ2-7; tentative D call: TRBD2 (5 bases). The V and J ends lost 7 bases and 1 base respectively, with 14 bases between them. In germline, CDR1 is SEHNR, CDR2 FQNEAQ (reference sequence). The CDR3 has 14 amino acids. This CDR3 is CASTWGGSSYEQYF. CDR3 bases: TGTGCCAGCACCTGGGGTGGGAGTTCCTACGAGCAGTACTTC.